Below are 21 T cell receptor beta chains sequenced from a single sample in a study of regulatory T cells in long-lasting Graves disease. Described time point: newly diagnosed GD, antithyroid drugs for less than 3 months. TCR sequences were obtained from RNA taken from PBMCs. Building the TCR beta libraries relied on iRepertoire HTBI primers, and CDR3 regions underwent Arm-PCR. In TCRdb, the multiplex PCR reads were re-called with MiXCR into one record per CDR3 protein. The sample consists of about 530,000 distinct CDR3 sequences, roughly a sixth of them appearing once. Another study also made use of these data, one on T cells in Graves' hyperthyroidism and ophthalmopathy.

Sequences were derived from peripheral blood mononuclear cells (PBMCs), sampled at new diagnosis, from a patient treated with antithyroid drugs. The source of these receptors is a woman aged 40-60 years with Graves disease.

This clonotype was counted ten times or more. The rearrangement joins TRBV5-1 to TRBJ2-1; tentative D call: TRBD1 (6 bases). Germline CDR1 SGHRS, CDR2 YFSETQ. The CDR3 is 13 residues long. Trimming stripped 0 bases from V and 9 bases from J, with 10 bases between. CDR3 protein: CASSLGGHREQFF. The CDR3 bases are TGCGCCAGCAGCTTGGGGGGACATCGTGAGCAGTTCTTC.

The rearrangement joins TRBV12-3 or TRBV12-4 to TRBJ1-1, with TRBD1 as a possible D gene (6 bases). This CDR3 region has 16 residues. V dropped 5 bases and J dropped 5 bases, with 21 bases sitting between them. The CDR3, as DNA: TGTGCCAGCAGTAATACCAAACAGACAGGTAAAACTGAAGCTTTCTTT. Translated: CASSNTKQTGKTEAFF.

Only a few counts were recorded for this clonotype. The J gene is TRBJ1-4, the V gene TRBV5-1; weak D call: TRBD1 (5 bases). Trimming left V 2 bases short and J 3 bases short, with 14 bases between. This CDR3 region has 16 residues. Germline CDR1 reads SGHRS; CDR2 reads YFSETQ. CDR3 coding DNA: TGCGCCAGCAGCTTACAGAGGGCGACAGCTAATGAAAAACTGTTTTTT. Its protein product is CASSLQRATANEKLFF.

This clonotype came up many times. The V and J genes are TRBV7-9 and TRBJ2-5, with D tentatively TRBD1 (5 bases). The DNA end favors TRBJ2-3, so the J call may be wrong. The CDR3 is 13 residues long. Germline CDR1 is SEHNR and CDR2 is FQNEAQ (reference sequence). Here the CDR3 reads CASSLAVQETQYF. CDR3 in DNA: TGTGCCAGCAGCTTAGCGGTACAGGAAACGCAGTATTTT.

The gene calls are TRBV5-1 and TRBJ2-4; 7 positions agree with TRBD1. Unmatched junction bases numbered 7, after V lost 4 bases and J lost 0 bases. The CDR3 extends over 16 amino acids. Germline assignment: CDR1 SGHRS and CDR2 YFSETQ. For the CDR3, the DNA is TGCGCCAGCAGCAGCGACAGGGAGCTAGCCAAAAACATTCAGTACTTC. Translation gives CASSSDRELAKNIQYF.

At least ten counts were recorded for this clonotype. The V gene is TRBV3-1, the J gene TRBJ2-7; 9 bases agree with TRBD2. This CDR3 is 14 amino acids long. V gave up 3 bases and J gave up 4 bases; unmatched junction bases: 4. Germline lookup yields CDR1 LGHDT and CDR2 YNNKEL (reference sequence). CDR3 sequence reads: CASSHGTSLYEQYF. The CDR3 DNA sequence: TGTGCCAGCAGCCATGGGACTAGCTTGTACGAGCAGTACTTC.

This clonotype was picked up a small number of times. This rearrangement joins TRBV18 to TRBJ1-3, with 10 bases fitting TRBD1. Germline trimming cut 3 bases from V and 4 bases from J; bases unmatched to any gene: 6. In germline, CDR1 is KGHSH, CDR2 LQKENI. The length of the CDR3 is 16 residues. The DNA for the CDR3 is TGTGCCAGCTCACCGCCGGGACAGGGGATCGGAAACACCATATATTTT. As protein: CASSPPGQGIGNTIYF.

This clonotype was observed at least ten times. J is TRBJ2-3 and V is TRBV20-1; the match to TRBD2 covers 10 bases. The ends lost 4 bases at V and 2 bases at J; junction bases unmatched: 3. Germline CDR1 is DFQATT and CDR2 is SNEGSKA (reference sequence). The CDR3 runs 14 residues. The CDR3 loop is CSAKTSGSTDTQYF. The CDR3 nucleotides are TGCAGTGCTAAGACTAGCGGGTCCACAGATACGCAGTATTTT.

The gene calls are TRBV18 and TRBJ2-7; 13 bases line up with TRBD2. Unmatched junction bases numbered 6, after V lost 2 bases and J lost 5 bases. This CDR3 comprises 16 residues. In germline, CDR1 is KGHSH, CDR2 LQKENI. The CDR3, as DNA: TGTGCCAGCTCACCAGGGGGACTAGCGGGGAGGAACGAGCAGTACTTC. Translated: CASSPGGLAGRNEQYF.

This clonotype was found many times. This chain links TRBV6-5 with TRBJ2-1, with 8 bases fitting TRBD2. V gave up 4 bases and J gave up 11 bases; unmatched junction bases: 16. This CDR3 has 16 amino acids. Per germline, CDR1 MNHEY and CDR2 SVGAGI. CDR3 DNA: TGTGCCAGCAGTTCCCCATCGCAAGCGGGGGACGTGAAGCAGTTCTTC. Protein product: CASSSPSQAGDVKQFF.

This clonotype was seen at least ten times. The chain combines TRBV11-2 with TRBJ2-1; a possible D gene is TRBD2 (5 bases). Germline lookup yields CDR1 SGHAT and CDR2 FQNNGV. The CDR3 extends over 15 amino acids. The V end was cut by 5 bases, the J end by 3 bases, with 14 bases between. CDR3: CASSLAPSGYNEQFF. In DNA form, the CDR3 reads TGTGCCAGCAGCCTAGCTCCATCTGGCTACAATGAGCAGTTCTTC.

This clonotype has just a few counts. V gene TRBV9 combines with J gene TRBJ1-1; D is ambiguous. Between the trimmed V and J ends, which lost 0 bases and 1 base, there was a span of 10 bases. The germline gives CDR1 SGDLS, CDR2 YYNGEE. The CDR3 sequence is 15 residues long. The chain's CDR3 is CASSVEGRSNTEAFF. As DNA, the CDR3 is TGTGCCAGCAGCGTAGAGGGCAGATCGAACACTGAAGCTTTCTTT.

Worth noting for this clonotype: A much bigger clone sits one base away, suggesting this may be a read error. The rearrangement uses TRBV27 and TRBJ1-4, with D possibly being TRBD1 (6 bases). The V end was cut by 10 bases, the J end by 8 bases, with 23 bases between. CDR3 length: 15 amino acids. Germline V lookup: CDR1 MNHEY, CDR2 SMNVEV (reference sequence). DNA of the CDR3: TGTGCCAACAGGGATCGGACAGCCGTGGTGGAAAAACTGTTTTTT. It translates to CANRDRTAVVEKLFF. The full variable domain, completed using reference TRBV27 and TRBJ1-4, is EAQVTQNPRYLITVTGKKLTVTCSQNMNHEYMSWYRQDPGLGLRQIYYSMNVEVTDKGDVPEGYKVSRKEKRNFPLILESPSPNQTSLYFCANRDRTAVVEKLFFGSGTQLSVL.

V gene TRBV7-9 combines with J gene TRBJ1-2, with D unclear. V lost 4 bases, J lost 7 bases, and 13 bases lay in between. Per the germline V gene, CDR1 is SEHNR and CDR2 is FQNEAQ (reference sequence). CDR3 length: 13 residues. CDR3 amino acids: CASSSDGYCGYTF. The CDR3 DNA reads as TGTGCCAGCAGCTCGGACGGCTACTGTGGCTACACCTTC.

This clonotype turned up a few times. The chain links TRBV6-1 to TRBJ1-1, with D unclear. CDR1 and CDR2 (germline): MNHNS, SASEGT. V lost 5 bases and J lost 6, with 10 bases in between. There are 12 residues in the CDR3. CDR3 region: CASSPTIPEAFF. The CDR3 DNA sequence: TGTGCCAGCAGTCCGACTATCCCTGAAGCTTTCTTT.

Comments on this clonotype: This likely traces to a read error, being one base from a far larger clone. The gene calls are TRBV7-3 and TRBJ2-3, with D maybe TRBD1 (6 bases). The V end was cut by 2 bases, the J end by 2 bases, with 11 bases between. Germline values: CDR1 SGHTA, CDR2 FQGTGA. CDR3 size: 15 residues. The chain's CDR3 is CASSLVGANTDTQYF. The CDR3 DNA reads as TGTGCCAGCAGCTTAGTGGGGGCTAACACAGATACGCAGTATTTT.

This clonotype was recorded at least ten times. For the CDR3, the DNA is TGTGCCTGGAGGACTAGCGGGGGGGAGGAGACCCAGTACTTC. It yields the protein CAWRTSGGEETQYF. The V gene is TRBV30, the J gene TRBJ2-5; 14 bases agree with TRBD2. Germline CDR1 and CDR2: GTSNPN and SVGIG (reference sequence). Trimming cost V 3 bases and J 5 bases; bases outside gene matches: 2. The CDR3 extends over 14 amino acids. The entire variable domain, with the rest obtained from reference TRBV30 and TRBJ2-5, is as follows: SQTIHQWPATLVQPVGSPLSLECTVEGTSNPNLYWYRQAAGRGLQLLFYSVGIGQISSEVPQNLSASRPQDRQFILSSKKLLLSDSGFYLCAWRTSGGEETQYFGPGTRLLVL.

This clonotype was observed many times. The gene calls are TRBV19 and TRBJ1-1; D might be TRBD1 (6 bases). V dropped 4 bases and J dropped 0 bases, with 9 bases sitting between them. The CDR3 length is 14 residues. Germline values: CDR1 LNHDA, CDR2 SQIVND (reference sequence). CDR3 region: CASSKGEVNTEAFF. CDR3 coding DNA: TGTGCCAGTAGTAAGGGGGAAGTGAACACTGAAGCTTTCTTT.

This clonotype was observed many times. Written as DNA, the CDR3 is TGTGCCAGCAGCCTTGTTATTAATTCACCCCTCCACTTT. Encoded protein: CASSLVINSPLHF. The chain couples TRBV28 to TRBJ1-6; D not resolved. The V gene's germline CDR1 is MDHEN and CDR2 SYDVKM. Trimming stripped 6 bases from V and 6 bases from J, with 9 bases between. This CDR3 is built from 13 residues.

Only a few counts were recorded for this clonotype. This chain connects TRBV3-1 to TRBJ2-5, with a tentative D call TRBD1 (5 bases). CDR1 and CDR2 from the germline V gene are LGHDT and YNNKEL (reference sequence). This CDR3 has 14 residues. The V end lost 1 base, the J end lost 5 bases, and 11 bases lay between the germline ends. In nucleotides, the CDR3 is TGTGCCAGCAGCCAAGGGCAGTCAGGGGAGACCCAGTACTTC. Translating it yields CASSQGQSGETQYF.

This clonotype was counted ten times or more. The chain links TRBV6-8 to TRBJ1-4; tentative D call: TRBD1 (6 bases). CDR1 and CDR2 (germline): MNHGY, SAAAGT. The ends were cut back, 10 bases at V and 7 bases at J, with 16 bases in the middle. The CDR3 loop spans 13 amino acids. This CDR3 is CATRGTVREKLFF. In nucleotides, the CDR3 is TGTGCCACCAGGGGTACGGTACGTGAAAAACTGTTTTTT.